Sequencing of this TCR beta chain was carried out in a study of T cells after posttransplantation cyclophosphamide. Overall study findings and caveats: TRB overlap between skin or GI tissue T cells and blood was limited. After PTCy, TRB diversity resembled that of CNI/methotrexate controls. Donor-recipient repertoire similarity was low at 1-2 months, rising over year one.

On the day of bone marrow donation, the related graft donor provided peripheral blood. CDR1 is SGHRS, CDR2 YFSETQ, per germline. V was clipped by 5 bases and J by 5 bases; unmatched bases: 9. This CDR3 spans 15 amino acids. Repertoires were generated with immunoSEQ multiplex PCR, while TCRdb's copy carries only in-frame clones and drops some. This table has tens of thousands of clones, 90% to 95% appearing once. A note on this clone: What it recognizes is unknown.

This TCR was sampled from a woman younger than 45 in good health and a related stem cell transplant donor. Sequencing used PBMCs. The chain recombines TRBV5-1 with TRBJ2-2, with 7 bases aligning to TRBD1. The DNA for the CDR3 is TGCGCCAGCAGAGATAAACCAGGGGGAACCGGGGAGCTGTTTTTT. It encodes CASRDKPGGTGELFF.